This TCR beta chain was sequenced for a study of T-cell memory formation after mild COVID-19. Across the whole study: Largely, the TCR clusters proved donor specific.

This clonotype was counted a single time. Its antigen is not identified. TCRdb itself ran the 5' RACE reads through MiXCR, one entry per CDR3 protein. The sample carries about 560,000 distinct CDR3 sequences, 15% to 20% recorded once. Broader study findings: Contracting CD4+ clones sat mainly in CM and EM; CD8+ in EMRA. The appearance of some responding clones in pre-infection memory suggested that cross-reactive memory joined. Confirmation was lacking for SARS-CoV-2 specificity of second-wave clones that peaked on day 37.

The sample comprised PBMCs or a T cell subset sorted from them (not recorded which). This clonotype was obtained from an adult woman who had mild COVID-19 (a few samples of this study predate the infection). Cell type and time point are not known.

CDR3 sequence reads: CASSEFPSGGGADTQYF. The CDR3 nucleotides read TGTGCCAGCAGTGAATTTCCTAGCGGGGGGGGCGCAGATACGCAGTATTTT. This rearrangement joins TRBV6-1 to TRBJ2-3, with 12 nucleotides matching TRBD2. The CDR3 contains 17 residues. Germline CDR1 MNHNS, CDR2 SASEGT. J was trimmed by 4 bases and V by 2 bases; bases with no gene match: 7.